This T cell receptor beta chain appears in the sequencing data of a study of shared clonotypes between healthy human individuals. Clones were read by immunoSEQ multiplex PCR, and TCRdb kept only the in-frame ones, dropping some. The repertoire holds 700,000 to 950,000 clones, with 96% as singletons. Germline-derived CDR1 and CDR2 are MNHEY and SMNVEV (reference sequence). The CDR3 extends over 13 amino acids. Trimming took 5 bases from V and 2 from J, leaving 10 bases between them. The naive CD8 population came from CD45RO-negative cells selected for CCR7, without terminally differentiated effector memory CD45RA+ cells.

The receptor was derived from a man aged 30-40 years in good health. The sample comprised naive CD8+ T cells sorted from blood. The chain has TRBV27 and TRBJ2-7; no firm D call. The DNA for the CDR3 is TGTGCCAGCAGTGCTAAGGCCACCTACGAGCAGTACTTC. This encodes CASSAKATYEQYF.